This TCR beta chain was captured by sequencing in a study of T cell changes during pregnancy in multiple sclerosis. The CDR3 has 14 residues. V lost 6 bases and J 3 bases, leaving 14 bases between the germline ends. Germline loops: CDR1 MNHNY, CDR2 SVGAGI (reference sequence). Clones were read by immunoSEQ multiplex PCR, and TCRdb kept only the in-frame ones, dropping some. This table holds around 30,000 clones, about 92% found once. The receptor was isolated from a female donor with multiple sclerosis, enrolled in a pregnancy study. The chain carries TRBV6-6 and TRBJ1-1; D call uncertain. The material sequenced was CD8+ T cells from peripheral blood mononuclear cells, taken in the first trimester of pregnancy. CDR3 in amino acids: CASSMIRFHTEAFF. In DNA, the CDR3 is TGTGCCAGCAGCATGATCAGATTTCACACTGAAGCTTTCTTT.